This TCR beta chain was captured in a study of blood T cell repertoires in COVID-19 (dated by TCRdb to the early 2020s). Notes on the research overall: Samples from collaborators originated in the United States, Italy and Spain and spanned both the acute and convalescent phases of COVID-19. The prospective study material was composed of cDNA or gDNA derived from T cells, B-cell-depleted T cells, or PBMCs. Deeply sampled blood TCRbeta repertoires from subjects exposed to, actively infected with, or recovered from COVID-19 were included in the dataset. The repertoires were released in a freely available public database intended as a resource for research on the immune response to SARS-CoV-2. The samples were drawn from two sources: the first 160 participants of the ongoing ImmuneRACE study, and about 1,300 subjects contributed by 6 global collaborators. Nearly every sample came with metadata listing a de-identified subject ID, COVID-19 status, age in years and sex. Where available, HLA class I and class II types were taken from metadata supplied by the sample provider and were not determined by assay-based typing. Study-wide findings and limitations: The amount of clinical and demographic metadata varied by source and participant and was provided uncurated.

At one collaborating source in Seattle, patients were enrolled during active infection and were followed longitudinally through the course of disease. Whole blood was collected in K2EDTA tubes by collaborating institutions according to the institutions' own protocols. Collaborator samples were shipped for TCRbeta analysis as frozen whole blood, isolated PBMCs, or DNA extracted from either sample type. Via the germline V gene, CDR1 is SGHAT and CDR2 FQNNGV. The CDR3, cysteine through phenylalanine, is 14 amino acids long. CDR3 DNA only is kept here, 42 bases in frame from base 1. Ends trimmed: V by 6 bases, J by 5 bases; bases unmatched to a gene: 4. This clone was counted a few times. What this receptor recognizes is not known. No per-base quality is available; no much larger clone lies one base away. TCRbeta CDR3 regions were amplified from genomic DNA using the immunoSEQ Assay, a bias-controlled multiplex PCR. Per the original workflow: Within the assay, amplification of reference gene primers was used to estimate how many nucleated cells each sample contained. Sequence reads were collapsed and filtered to measure the absolute abundance of every unique TCRbeta CDR3 rearrangement. Productive Simpson clonality was computed per sample as the square root of Simpson's diversity index over productive rearrangements. What TCRdb holds here is the immuneACCESS table cut down to in-frame rearrangements. Part of the clones is not present; checked against another copy, under half of the missing clones reflect an unresolved V gene, and the others are unexplained. V and J calls and clone size are given by that table; D and trimming were obtained from the DNA. The sample records 56,000 or so clones, approximately 89% of which are singletons. About 46% of the sample rests with the top ten.

Rearrangement joined TRBV11-2 to TRBJ1-4; 9 nucleotides in the junction match TRBD1. The TCR originated in a woman aged 55-69 years with COVID-19, enrolled during active disease. The specimen sequenced was peripheral blood. The DNA sequence follows: TGTGCCAGCAGTTACAGGGGGCAAAATGAAAAACTGTTTTTT. Its translation reads: CASSYRGQNEKLFF.